This TCR beta chain appears in the sequencing data of a study of cytomegalovirus exposure and HLA in healthy donors. Vbeta (60) and Jbeta (13) primers were used in the PCR. Method: immunoSEQ multiplex PCR; TCRdb's copy keeps in-frame clones and lacks some. The top ten clones hold about 2% of a sample with roughly 99,000 clones, about 74% of them seen once. Between the trimmed V and J ends, which lost 2 bases and 5 bases, there was a span of 8 bases. This CDR3 is built from 13 residues. Germline V gives CDR1 MNHNY, CDR2 SVGAGI (reference sequence). Material for sequencing was PBMCs. The chain carries TRBV6-6 and TRBJ2-3, with D hard to call. The receptor was derived from a male donor in good health and CMV-seronegative. CDR3 bases: TGTGCCAGCAGTTACCCTCGTATAGATACGCAGTATTTT. Encoded protein: CASSYPRIDTQYF.